A selection of T cell receptor beta chains follows, all from one sample in a study of CD8+ T cells in alopecia areata. Libraries were prepared by immunoSEQ multiplex PCR; TCRdb keeps only in-frame clonotypes and omits some of them. The table includes about 220,000 clones, about three fifths detected once. The sequencing used CD4+ T cells sorted from blood, collected at week 4, from a patient treated with tofacitinib. All receptors come from a human donor with alopecia areata. CDR3s include the opening cysteine and the closing phenylalanine or tryptophan. The order of the fields is V gene, J gene, D gene, clone size, CDR3 DNA, CDR3 protein. D genes are given only for firm matches. Only some rows state a clone size, as once, few, many or a class for expanded clones.

>TRBV29-1|TRBJ2-1|-|-
TGCAGCGTTGTCATCTCCAAGGGGCCGAATGAGCAGTTCTTC
CSVVISKGPNEQFF
>TRBV18|TRBJ1-1|-|-
TGTGCCAGCTCACAAATGAACCGGGACGGTGAAGCTTTCTTT
CASSQMNRDGEAFF
>TRBV9|TRBJ2-1|TRBD1|-
TGTGCCAGCAGCGTCAGACAGGGGGCTGGCAATGAGCAGTTCTTC
CASSVRQGAGNEQFF
>TRBV29-1|TRBJ1-2|-|-
TGCAGCGTTGAAGAGGGAAAGACAGACTCCTATGGCTACACCTTC
CSVEEGKTDSYGYTF
>TRBV2|TRBJ1-4|TRBD1|-
TGTGCCAGCAGTCGGGACAGGGGGCGTGAAAAACTGTTTTTT
CASSRDRGREKLFF
>TRBV7-9|TRBJ1-4|-|few
TGTGCCAGCATCAAGGGACACGGAAATGAAAAACTGTTTTTT
CASIKGHGNEKLFF
>TRBV5-6|TRBJ2-1|-|-
TGTGCCAGCAGCTTGGACCCAAATGAGCAGTTCTTC
CASSLDPNEQFF
>TRBV7-2|TRBJ2-7|TRBD1|many
TGTGCCAGCAGCTTCATCCAGGGGGACGAGCAGTACTTC
CASSFIQGDEQYF
>TRBV14|TRBJ2-5|-|-
TGTGCCAGCAGCCAAGCCCCGGTCTGGGAGACCCAGTACTTC
CASSQAPVWETQYF
>TRBV30|TRBJ1-2|-|-
TGTGCCTGGAGTGTGGCACAGGGAAATTATGGCTACACCTTC
CAWSVAQGNYGYTF
>TRBV6-1|TRBJ1-2|TRBD1|-
TGTGCCAGCAGTGAACCGGGCAGGGGGTCCTATGGCTACACCTTC
CASSEPGRGSYGYTF
>TRBV15|TRBJ2-3|-|-
TGTGCCACCAGCAGAGCGGGGGCGGCAGATACGCAGTATTTT
CATSRAGAADTQYF
>TRBV16|TRBJ2-1|-|few
TGTGCCAGCAGCCAATACAGGAAATCCTACAATGAGCAGTTCTTC
CASSQYRKSYNEQFF
>TRBV15|TRBJ1-1|-|-
TGTGCCACCAGCAGAGAAAGGGGTGAAGCTTTCTTT
CATSRERGEAFF
>TRBV27|TRBJ2-6|TRBD1|-
TGTGCCAGCAGTCGACAGGGCATCAACGTCCTGACTTTC
CASSRQGINVLTF
>TRBV11-2|TRBJ2-2|TRBD2|few
TGTGCCAGCGGGCGACTGGGGGTTCTAGCGGAGAACACCGGGGAGCTGTTTTTT
CASGRLGVLAENTGELFF
>TRBV29-1|TRBJ1-3|-|-
TGCAGCGTTGACGGGGGCTCTGGAAACACCATATATTTT
CSVDGGSGNTIYF
>TRBV5-4|TRBJ2-2|-|-
TGTGCCAGCAGCTCCCCGGGTCTCGGGGAGCTGTTTTTT
CASSSPGLGELFF
>TRBV10-3|TRBJ2-3|-|few
TGTGCCATCAGTTCTACAGATACGCAGTATTTT
CAISSTDTQYF
>TRBV29-1|TRBJ2-1|TRBD2|many
TGCAGCGTTGAATTTAGCGGGGGCCCCTACAATGAGCAGTTCTTC
CSVEFSGGPYNEQFF
>TRBV2|TRBJ1-4|-|-
TGTGCCAGCAGCCCACGTTACCAGCTTAATGAAAAACTGTTTTTT
CASSPRYQLNEKLFF
>TRBV6-5|TRBJ1-1|-|-
TGTGCCAGCAGTTACTCTCCACTTATGAACACTGAAGCTTTCTTT
CASSYSPLMNTEAFF
>TRBV5-1|TRBJ1-1|-|-
TGCGCCAGCAGCTTGAAGTCGGGGAACACTGAAGCTTTCTTT
CASSLKSGNTEAFF
>TRBV7-8|TRBJ2-3|-|-
TGTGCCAGCAGCTTATTTAATGGGGACATTTTAGAAGATACGCAGTATTTT
CASSLFNGDILEDTQYF
>TRBV7-2|TRBJ2-1|TRBD2|-
TGTGCCAGCAGCTTCCAAACCGGGACTAGTTTCGATGAGCAGTTCTTC
CASSFQTGTSFDEQFF
>TRBV4-3|TRBJ1-2|-|-
TGCGCCAGCAGCCAAGTGACGGGAATACAAGGAGGCTACACCTTC
CASSQVTGIQGGYTF
>TRBV5-1|TRBJ1-5|-|-
TGCGCCAGCAGCCCGGGGCTAGGGCAGCCCCAGCATTTT
CASSPGLGQPQHF
>TRBV7-9|TRBJ2-3|-|-
TGTGCCAGCTCCACGCAGTATTTT
CASSTQYF
>TRBV29-1|TRBJ2-7|-|-
TGCAGCGTTGCTTCGTTGGCGAACAGAAATAACGAGCAGTACTTC
CSVASLANRNNEQYF
>TRBV2|TRBJ2-7|-|-
TGTGCCAGCAGTGATCAGTTCGGAACCTACGAGCAGTACTTC
CASSDQFGTYEQYF
>TRBV5-5|TRBJ2-5|TRBD2|-
TGTGCCAGCAGCCGACTAGCGGGGGCCCAAGAGACCCAGTACTTC
CASSRLAGAQETQYF
>TRBV2|TRBJ1-1|TRBD1|-
TGTGCCAGCAGACCGGGACAGATGAACACTGAAGCTTTCTTT
CASRPGQMNTEAFF
>TRBV25-1|TRBJ2-1|-|-
TGTGCCAGCAGCAAACTAGCCGCAGCGAATGAGCAGTTCTTC
CASSKLAAANEQFF
>TRBV29-1|TRBJ2-4|-|-
TGCAGCGTTCTGGTCGCCAAAAACATTCAGTACTTC
CSVLVAKNIQYF
>TRBV7-9|TRBJ1-2|TRBD1|once
TGTGCCAGCAGCCCCGACAGGGACTATGGCTACACCTTC
CASSPDRDYGYTF
>TRBV10-3|TRBJ2-5|-|few
TGTGCCATCAGTGGGCCGGGAGTGCAAGAGACCCAGTACTTC
CAISGPGVQETQYF
>TRBV5-1|TRBJ2-4|TRBD1|once
TGCGCCAGCAGCTTAACAGGGGGCGTTGGCAAAAACATTCAGTACTTC
CASSLTGGVGKNIQYF
>TRBV30|TRBJ1-1|TRBD1|-
TGTGCCTGGAGTATAATCGGACAGGACACTGAAGCTTTCTTT
CAWSIIGQDTEAFF
>TRBV29-1|TRBJ1-1|TRBD1|-
TGCAGCGTCCGTTACCAGGGGGAGAACACTGAAGCTTTCTTT
CSVRYQGENTEAFF
>TRBV7-9|TRBJ2-5|TRBD1|-
TGTGCCAGCATCACCGAGGGGGCAGGGACCCAGTACTTC
CASITEGAGTQYF
>TRBV29-1|TRBJ2-2|-|-
TGCAGCGGGGGGATCCAGGGCACCGGGGAGCTGTTTTTT
CSGGIQGTGELFF
>TRBV5-1|TRBJ1-2|-|-
TGCGCCAGCAGCTTGGCCGACAGGCGTAACTATGGCTACACCTTC
CASSLADRRNYGYTF
>TRBV7-2|TRBJ2-3|-|-
TGTGCCAGCAGACAGTTGGGGCTGACAGATACGCAGTATTTT
CASRQLGLTDTQYF
>TRBV4-3|TRBJ2-1|TRBD1|-
TGCGCCAGCAGTTTAGGACAGGGGTACAATGAGCAGTTCTTC
CASSLGQGYNEQFF
>TRBV30|TRBJ2-7|-|few
TGTGCCTGGAGGGCCTCTCTCGAGCAGTACTTC
CAWRASLEQYF
>TRBV20-1|TRBJ1-1|-|-
TGCAGTGCTATGGACAGCACTGAAGCTTTCTTT
CSAMDSTEAFF
>TRBV2|TRBJ2-4|TRBD2|few
TGTGCCAGCACTGGGACTAGCGTACAAAAAAACATTCAGTACTTC
CASTGTSVQKNIQYF
>TRBV13|TRBJ2-7|TRBD2|-
TGTGCCAGCAGCTTAGGCCTACAGCGGGGGCAGTACTTC
CASSLGLQRGQYF
>TRBV6-1|TRBJ2-5|TRBD2|once
TGTGCCAGCAGGGCAGGACAGGGACTAGCGGAGACCCAGTACTTC
CASRAGQGLAETQYF
>TRBV2|TRBJ1-6|TRBD1|-
TGTGCCAGCGCGACAGGGGGGACAGGGTTGGCACCCCTCCACTTT
CASATGGTGLAPLHF
>TRBV7-2|TRBJ2-1|-|-
TGTGCCAGCACCATCAGGAGGACGGACTATAGCTCCTACAATGAGCAGTTCTTC
CASTIRRTDYSSYNEQFF
>TRBV6-6|TRBJ1-5|-|-
TGTGCCAGCAGTTACAGGGGACAACAGCCCCAGCATTTT
CASSYRGQQPQHF
>TRBV27|TRBJ1-2|TRBD1|-
TGTGCCAGCAGTCCTACCCGGGACAGTAGGACCACCAACTATGGCTACACCTTC
CASSPTRDSRTTNYGYTF
>TRBV9|TRBJ2-6|-|-
TGTGCCAGCAGCGTAGCGGGTACTGGGGCCAACGTCCTGACTTTC
CASSVAGTGANVLTF
>TRBV29-1|TRBJ2-7|-|-
TGCAGCGTTACGGGGGATATATACGAGCAGTACTTC
CSVTGDIYEQYF
>TRBV5-6|TRBJ2-5|TRBD1|-
TGTGCCAGCAGCTTTGGACAGGTCGTTGAGACCCAGTACTTC
CASSFGQVVETQYF
>TRBV7-2|TRBJ2-7|-|-
TGTGCCAGCAGCCCTGCTCCGGGACTGGCCTACGAGCAGTACTTC
CASSPAPGLAYEQYF
>TRBV29-1|TRBJ2-1|-|many
TGCAGCGTTGGAGGGATGTACAATGAGCAGTTCTTC
CSVGGMYNEQFF
>TRBV2|TRBJ1-5|-|-
TGTGCCAGCAGTGACGATAGCAATCAGCCCCAGCATTTT
CASSDDSNQPQHF
>TRBV7-2|TRBJ2-7|TRBD2|-
TGTGCCAGCAGCCCTCGACCCCTACTAGCGGGCGAGCAGTACTTC
CASSPRPLLAGEQYF